The source of this T cell receptor beta chain is a study of molecular identifiers for immune sequencing clone quantification. Whole-study results and caveats: In CMV-specific effectors, clones above 20 copies held over 99% of molecules; naive, under 1%. Highly expanded clone sizes could be underestimated through barcode sharing by identical TCR molecules.

This clonotype was picked up many times. The antigen is not known. Previously described methods with listed TCR primers produced the bulk TCR libraries. TCRdb recomputed calls from the PCR reads with MiXCR, one row per CDR3 protein. The top ten clones hold over 1.3% of a sample with tens of thousands of distinct CDR3 sequences, 15% to 20% of them seen once. The sorting of naive CD8 T cells used the CD8+CD4-CCR7+CD45RA+ phenotype. The CDR3 loop spans 15 amino acids. Germline CDR1 is MDHEN and CDR2 is SYDVKM. V was clipped by 2 bases and J by 2 bases; unmatched bases: 2. The TCR originated in a human donor in good health. Some libraries in this study had Jurkat cell RNA spiked in. Sequencing used naive CD8+ T cells from blood, with Jurkat cell RNA spiked in. Regarding subset: FACS-sorted CD8+CD4-CCR7+CD45RA+ naive T cells. The chain joins TRBV28 to TRBJ2-5; 10 bases align to TRBD2. The CDR3 DNA reads as TGTGCCAGCAGTTTAGAAGCGGGAGGGCAAGAGACCCAGTACTTC. Protein: CASSLEAGGQETQYF.